The TCR beta chain described here comes from a study of blood T cell repertoires in COVID-19. Produced via immunoSEQ multiplex PCR; TCRdb's table is partial and in-frame only. The sample shows around 230,000 clones, around 87% of them seen only once. Trimming pared 4 bases from V and 0 bases from J, leaving 16 bases between. Germline CDR1 is LNHDA and CDR2 is SQIVND (reference sequence). The CDR3 has 17 amino acids. Sequencing was done on a sample of PBMCs or T cells enriched from blood (not recorded which). The receptor comes from a woman between 35 and 50 years old with acute COVID-19. This sequence joins TRBV19 and TRBJ2-1; TRBD1 might be the D (6 bases). CDR3 nucleotides: TGTGCCAGTAGTAAAATACGACAGGCGAGCTCCTACAATGAGCAGTTCTTC. It is translated as CASSKIRQASSYNEQFF.